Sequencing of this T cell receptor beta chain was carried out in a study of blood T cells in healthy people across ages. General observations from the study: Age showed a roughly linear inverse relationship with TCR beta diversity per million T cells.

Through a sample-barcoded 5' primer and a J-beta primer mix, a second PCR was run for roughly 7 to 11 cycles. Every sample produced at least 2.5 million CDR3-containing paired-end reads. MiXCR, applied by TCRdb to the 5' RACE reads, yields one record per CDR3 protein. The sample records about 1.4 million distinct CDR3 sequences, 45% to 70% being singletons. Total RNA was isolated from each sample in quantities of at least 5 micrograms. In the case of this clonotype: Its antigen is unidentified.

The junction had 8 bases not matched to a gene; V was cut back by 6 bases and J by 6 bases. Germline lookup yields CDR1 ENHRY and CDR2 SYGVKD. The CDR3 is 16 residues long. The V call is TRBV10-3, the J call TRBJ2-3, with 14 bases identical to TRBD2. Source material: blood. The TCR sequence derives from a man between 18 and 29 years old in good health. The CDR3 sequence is CAIRGTSGRLADTQYF. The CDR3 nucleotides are TGTGCCATCAGGGGGACTAGCGGGAGATTAGCCGATACGCAGTATTTT.